Shown below are 19 T cell receptor beta chains from a single sample sequenced in a study of CD8 T cells in Susac syndrome. An input of about 0.5 to 1 ug of RNA was subjected to reverse transcription using random hexamers. Each CDR3 protein gets one entry after TCRdb re-called the immunoSEQ multiplex PCR reads with MiXCR. The sample includes about 140,000 distinct CDR3 sequences, 85% to 95% of them seen just once. The sample comprised CD8+ T cells from PBMCs. The receptors stem from a human donor in good health.

V is TRBV5-1 and J is TRBJ2-3; weak D call: TRBD1 (6 bases). V was cut by 4 bases and J by 2 bases, with 14 bases left in between. This CDR3 has 15 amino acids. Germline V gives CDR1 SGHRS, CDR2 YFSETQ. CDR3 residues: CASSPGQSPTDTQYF. Written as DNA, the CDR3 is TGCGCCAGCAGCCCCGGACAGTCACCCACAGATACGCAGTATTTT.

The CDR3 loop reads CASSQVTGLAIYEQYF. CDR3 sequence (DNA): TGTGCCAGCAGCCAAGTGACGGGACTAGCGATTTACGAGCAGTACTTC. The chain is built from TRBV3-1 and TRBJ2-7, with TRBD2 matching 10 bases. J was trimmed by 4 bases and V by 1 base; bases with no gene match: 7. Germline V gives CDR1 LGHDT, CDR2 YNNKEL (reference sequence). The CDR3 consists of 16 residues.

The chain employs TRBV6-5 and TRBJ1-1; D possibly corresponds to TRBD1 (5 bases). Trimming took 6 bases from V and 1 from J, leaving 9 bases between them. The CDR3 runs 13 residues. The germline gives CDR1 MNHEY, CDR2 SVGAGI. CDR3 amino acids: CASREGQNTEAFF. Written as DNA, the CDR3 is TGTGCCAGCAGGGAAGGACAGAACACTGAAGCTTTCTTT.

The J gene is TRBJ1-5, the V gene TRBV7-9; possible D gene TRBD1, 6 bases. Germline V lookup: CDR1 SEHNR, CDR2 FQNEAQ (reference sequence). V was cut by 4 bases and J by 4 bases, with 14 bases left in between. The length of the CDR3 is 15 residues. CDR3 amino acids: CASSSTTGWNQPQHF. CDR3 DNA: TGTGCCAGCAGCTCCACCACAGGGTGGAATCAGCCCCAGCATTTT.

V gene TRBV27 combines with J gene TRBJ2-1, with D possibly TRBD2 on 5 matching bases. Trimming removed 7 bases at V and 10 bases at J, with 11 bases between. Germline V gives CDR1 MNHEY, CDR2 SMNVEV (reference sequence). CDR3 size: 11 residues. CDR3 loop: CASILSGEQFF. The DNA for the CDR3 is TGTGCCAGCATCCTCAGCGGAGAGCAGTTCTTC.

The chain links TRBV20-1 to TRBJ1-1; no firm D call. The V end lost 5 bases, the J end lost 1 base, and 8 bases lay between the germline ends. CDR1 and CDR2 (germline): DFQATT, SNEGSKA (reference sequence). The CDR3 has 12 residues. In DNA, the CDR3 is TGCAGTGCTGATCGGGGGAACACTGAAGCTTTCTTT. This gives the protein CSADRGNTEAFF.

CDR3 nucleotide sequence: TGTGCCAGTAGTATCGGGACAGGGATGCGGAATGAGCAGTTCTTC. This translates into CASSIGTGMRNEQFF. This chain links TRBV19 with TRBJ2-1, with TRBD1 matching 9 bases. The ends lost 3 bases at V and 7 bases at J; junction bases unmatched: 7. Germline CDR1 LNHDA, CDR2 SQIVND (reference sequence). This CDR3 is built from 15 residues.

The chain carries TRBV29-1 and TRBJ2-7; D uncertain. CDR3 length equals 11 residues. Germline CDR1 reads SQVTM; CDR2 reads ANQGSEA. Between the trimmed V and J ends, which lost 3 bases and 4 bases, there was a span of 7 bases. This chain's CDR3 is CSVEAGYEQYF. The CDR3, as DNA: TGCAGCGTTGAGGCAGGTTACGAGCAGTACTTC.

This chain links TRBV20-1 with TRBJ2-7; D call uncertain. This CDR3 comprises 15 residues. Deletions cut 3 bases from V and 3 bases from J, with 18 bases between. Germline V gene sequence: CDR1 DFQATT, CDR2 SNEGSKA (reference sequence). The CDR3 nucleotides read TGCAGTGCTAGCCCTGATGGTAGTCCCTACTACGAGCAGTACTTC. This encodes CSASPDGSPYYEQYF.

The sample holds one count of this clonotype. This chain links TRBV29-1 with TRBJ1-2; D remains ambiguous. CDR3 length: 14 residues. Trimming took 6 bases from V and 7 from J, leaving 21 bases between them. CDR1 and CDR2 (germline): SQVTM, ANQGSEA. The CDR3 bases are TGCAGCGTCGATGCTAGGGAGCCCGGTGGTGGCTACACCTTC. This sequence encodes CSVDAREPGGGYTF.

This clonotype was observed a single time. This rearrangement joins TRBV19 to TRBJ2-1; 7 positions agree with TRBD2. Germline CDR1 is LNHDA and CDR2 is SQIVND (reference sequence). The CDR3 covers 13 residues. Trimming cost V 6 bases and J 6 bases; bases outside gene matches: 5. Here the CDR3 DNA reads TGTGCCAGTAGAGAGTGGGAGGGCAATGAGCAGTTCTTC. Protein sequence: CASREWEGNEQFF. The variable domain in full, with the rest retrieved from reference TRBV19 and TRBJ2-1, is DGGITQSPKYLFRKEGQNVTLSCEQNLNHDAMYWYRQDPGQGLRLIYYSQIVNDFQKGDIAEGYSVSREKKESFPLTVTSAQKNPTAFYLCASREWEGNEQFFGPGTRLTVL.

This chain uses TRBV6-6 with TRBJ2-1; perhaps D is TRBD1 or TRBD2 (5 bases each). The V end was cut by 6 bases, the J end by 6 bases, with 18 bases between. Germline CDR1 is MNHNY and CDR2 is SVGAGI (reference sequence). The length of the CDR3 is 15 residues. DNA for the CDR3: TGTGCCAGCAGCCATACCGGGACGTCGGGCAATGAGCAGTTCTTC. Its protein is CASSHTGTSGNEQFF.

This clonotype has just one count. This sequence joins TRBV6-2 or TRBV6-3 and TRBJ2-7, with a possible D match to TRBD2 (6 bases). This CDR3 is built from 14 residues. The germline gives CDR1 MNHEY, CDR2 SVGEGT. V lost 5 bases, J lost 3 bases, and 14 bases lay in between. CDR3 sequence reads: CASSPTGEIYEQYF. In nucleotides, the CDR3 is TGTGCCAGCAGTCCAACGGGAGAAATCTACGAGCAGTACTTC.

The chain is built from TRBV27 and TRBJ2-7; D is possibly TRBD1 (7 bases). The V end was cut by 2 bases, the J end by 5 bases, with 13 bases between. The CDR3 length is 14 residues. Germline V gene data show CDR1 as MNHEY and CDR2 as SMNVEV (reference sequence). This chain's CDR3 is CASSLGQEGHEQYF. The CDR3 coding sequence is TGTGCCAGCAGTTTAGGACAGGAGGGGCACGAGCAGTACTTC.

The genes are TRBV4-2 and TRBJ2-3; 8 bases line up with TRBD2. Looked up from germline, CDR1 is LGHNA and CDR2 is YNFKEQ. This CDR3 has 17 residues. The J segment lost 1 base and the V segment lost 0 bases, leaving 6 bases of the junction unmatched. DNA of the CDR3: TGTGCCAGCAGCCAAGATCCCTTGCGGGAGGGCACAGATACGCAGTATTTT. Protein: CASSQDPLREGTDTQYF.

The chain joins TRBV20-1 to TRBJ2-7, with 7 bases fitting TRBD1. Germline loops: CDR1 DFQATT, CDR2 SNEGSKA (reference sequence). V lost 2 bases, J lost 6 bases, and 10 bases stayed unmatched. The CDR3 runs 14 residues. In nucleotides, the CDR3 is TGCAGTGCTAGAATGCGGACAGGTCTTTCCGAGCAGTACTTC. Its translation is CSARMRTGLSEQYF.

The CDR3 reads CASSLGSPGDIQYF. CDR3 nucleotide sequence: TGTGCCAGCAGTTTAGGGTCCCCCGGGGACATTCAGTACTTC. This rearrangement joins TRBV12-3 or TRBV12-4 to TRBJ2-4; possibly TRBD2 for D (5 bases). Trimming took off 1 base at V and 8 bases at J, with 12 bases between the two ends. The CDR3 has 14 amino acids.

This sequence joins TRBV7-9 and TRBJ2-3; 12 bases are shared with TRBD2. CDR1 is SEHNR, CDR2 FQNEAQ, per germline (reference sequence). V dropped 5 bases and J dropped 0; count of bases not matched to a gene: 6. CDR3 length equals 17 residues. As DNA, the CDR3 is TGTGCCAGCAGCGGCCAAGGGACTAGCGGGAGCACAGATACGCAGTATTTT. Translated: CASSGQGTSGSTDTQYF.

This chain links TRBV27 with TRBJ1-2; D gene unclear. The CDR3 contains 11 residues. Germline V gene sequence: CDR1 MNHEY, CDR2 SMNVEV (reference sequence). Trimming stripped 8 bases from V and 1 base from J, with 5 bases between. DNA of the CDR3: TGTGCCAGCGGTGATAACTATGGCTACACCTTC. Translating gives CASGDNYGYTF.